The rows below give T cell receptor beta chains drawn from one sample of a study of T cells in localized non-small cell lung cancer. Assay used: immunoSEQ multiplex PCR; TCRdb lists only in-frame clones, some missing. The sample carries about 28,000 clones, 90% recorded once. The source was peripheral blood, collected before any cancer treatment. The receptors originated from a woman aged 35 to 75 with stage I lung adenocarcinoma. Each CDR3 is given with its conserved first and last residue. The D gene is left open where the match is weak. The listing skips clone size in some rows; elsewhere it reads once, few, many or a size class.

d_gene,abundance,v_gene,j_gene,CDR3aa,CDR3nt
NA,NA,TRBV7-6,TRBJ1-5,CASSSGRGDQPQHF,TGTGCCAGCAGCTCCGGGAGGGGGGATCAGCCCCAGCATTTT
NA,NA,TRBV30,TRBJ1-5,CAWSEGTASPQHF,TGTGCCTGGAGTGAAGGGACCGCAAGTCCCCAGCATTTT
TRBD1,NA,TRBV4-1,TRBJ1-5,CASSRTGGNQPQHF,TGCGCCAGCAGCCGGACAGGGGGGAATCAGCCCCAGCATTTT
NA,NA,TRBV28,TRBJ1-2,CASSLWENNYGYTF,TGTGCCAGCAGTTTGTGGGAGAATAACTATGGCTACACCTTC
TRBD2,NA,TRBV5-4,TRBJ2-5,CASSLEGAGGAQYF,TGTGCCAGCAGCTTGGAGGGAGCGGGGGGGGCCCAGTACTTC
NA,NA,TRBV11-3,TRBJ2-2,CASSYAANTGELFF,TGTGCCAGCAGCTATGCTGCGAACACCGGGGAGCTGTTTTTT
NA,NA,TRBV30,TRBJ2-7,CAWSVRLVGEQYF,TGTGCCTGGAGTGTACGGCTAGTGGGCGAGCAGTACTTC
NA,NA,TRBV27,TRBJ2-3,CASSLSASRAGTQYF,TGTGCCAGCAGTTTATCGGCCTCACGAGCTGGAACGCAGTATTTT
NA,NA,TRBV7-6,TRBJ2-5,CASSLRGQTQYF,TGTGCCAGCAGCTTAAGGGGCCAGACCCAGTACTTC
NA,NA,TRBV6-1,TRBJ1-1,CASGGGLNMNTEAFF,TGTGCCAGCGGGGGGGGACTTAATATGAACACTGAAGCTTTCTTT
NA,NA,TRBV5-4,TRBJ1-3,CASSFPGSSGNTIYF,TGTGCCAGCAGCTTTCCGGGATCCTCTGGAAACACCATATATTTT
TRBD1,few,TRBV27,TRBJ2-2,CASRPRTGDTGELFF,TGTGCCAGCAGACCAAGGACAGGGGACACCGGGGAGCTGTTTTTT
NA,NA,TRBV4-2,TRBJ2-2,CASSQDRFANTGELFF,TGTGCCAGCAGCCAAGACAGATTCGCGAACACCGGGGAGCTGTTTTTT
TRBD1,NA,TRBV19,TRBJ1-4,CASGPQGTNEKLFF,TGTGCCAGCGGACCACAGGGGACTAATGAAAAACTGTTTTTT
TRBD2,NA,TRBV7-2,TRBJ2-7,CASSLARLAGGAYEQYF,TGTGCCAGCAGCTTGGCAAGGCTAGCGGGAGGTGCCTACGAGCAGTACTTC
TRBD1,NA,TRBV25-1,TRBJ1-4,CASSASTGGNEKLFF,TGTGCCAGCAGTGCATCGACAGGGGGGAATGAAAAACTGTTTTTT
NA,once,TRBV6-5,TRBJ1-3,CASSSGLSGNTIYF,TGTGCCAGCAGTTCGGGTCTCTCTGGAAACACCATATATTTT
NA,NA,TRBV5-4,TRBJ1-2,CASSLGGSYGYTF,TGTGCCAGCAGCTTGGGAGGGAGCTATGGCTACACCTTC
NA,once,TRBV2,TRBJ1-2,CASSEAKGRGAFGYTF,TGTGCCAGCAGTGAAGCGAAAGGTCGGGGGGCGTTTGGCTACACCTTC
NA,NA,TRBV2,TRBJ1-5,CASRLGAISNQPQHF,TGTGCCAGCAGGCTGGGGGCCATAAGCAATCAGCCCCAGCATTTT
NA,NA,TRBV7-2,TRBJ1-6,CASSSPRRTSYNSPLHF,TGTGCCAGCAGCTCGCCCAGACGGACCTCCTATAATTCACCCCTCCACTTT
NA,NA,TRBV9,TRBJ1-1,CASSVLPNTEAFF,TGTGCCAGCAGCGTGTTACCTAACACTGAAGCTTTCTTT
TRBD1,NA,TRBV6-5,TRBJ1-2,CASSSWDRHGYTF,TGTGCCAGCAGTTCCTGGGACAGGCATGGCTACACCTTC
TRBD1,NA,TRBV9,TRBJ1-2,CASSVGQGAHGYTF,TGTGCCAGCAGCGTAGGGCAGGGGGCGCATGGCTACACCTTC
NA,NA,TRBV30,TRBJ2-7,CAWNRLGVEQYF,TGTGCCTGGAATAGGTTGGGAGTCGAGCAGTACTTC
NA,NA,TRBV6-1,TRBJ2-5,CASSEVWGSQETQYF,TGTGCCAGCAGTGAAGTTTGGGGCAGTCAAGAGACCCAGTACTTC
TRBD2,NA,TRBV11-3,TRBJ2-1,CASSRGGSPPHEQFF,TGTGCCAGCAGTAGGGGCGGGAGCCCCCCCCATGAGCAGTTCTTC
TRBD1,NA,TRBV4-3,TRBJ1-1,CASSQDNRGNTEAFF,TGCGCCAGCAGCCAAGATAACAGGGGAAACACTGAAGCTTTCTTT
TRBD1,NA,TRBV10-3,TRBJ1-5,CAISKGQAREPQHF,TGTGCCATCAGCAAGGGACAGGCGCGTGAGCCCCAGCATTTT
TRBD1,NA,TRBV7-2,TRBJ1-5,CASSLTGVQPQHF,TGTGCCAGCAGCCTTACAGGGGTCCAGCCCCAGCATTTT
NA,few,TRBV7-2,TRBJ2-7,CASSPGPGYEQYF,TGTGCCAGCAGCCCGGGACCAGGCTACGAGCAGTACTTC
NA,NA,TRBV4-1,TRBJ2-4,CASSRSWGQAGIQYF,TGCGCCAGCAGCCGAAGTTGGGGCCAGGCTGGCATTCAGTACTTC
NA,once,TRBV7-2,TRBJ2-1,CASSLEVSINEQFF,TGTGCCAGCAGCTTAGAAGTCTCCATTAATGAGCAGTTCTTC
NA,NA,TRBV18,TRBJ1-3,CASSPLTLENTIYF,TGTGCCAGCTCACCCCTGACTCTGGAAAACACCATATATTTT
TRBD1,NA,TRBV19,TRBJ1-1,CASSGQGRIRVNTEAFF,TGTGCCAGTAGTGGACAGGGAAGGATTCGCGTGAACACTGAAGCTTTCTTT
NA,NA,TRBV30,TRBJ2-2,CAWSDRRGNTGELFF,TGTGCCTGGAGCGACCGGAGGGGTAACACCGGGGAGCTGTTTTTT
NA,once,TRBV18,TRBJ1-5,CASSPDSDQPQHF,TGTGCCAGCTCACCGGACAGCGATCAGCCCCAGCATTTT
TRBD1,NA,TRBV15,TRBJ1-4,CATSRRQGYEKLFF,TGTGCCACCAGCAGACGACAGGGGTATGAAAAACTGTTTTTT
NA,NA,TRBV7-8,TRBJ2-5,CASSLVHQETQYF,TGTGCCAGCAGCTTAGTCCACCAAGAGACCCAGTACTTC
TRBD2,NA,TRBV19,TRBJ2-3,CASTRGGTDTQYF,TGTGCCAGTACCCGGGGGGGCACAGATACGCAGTATTTT
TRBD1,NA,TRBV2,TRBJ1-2,CASSEGTGVFYGYTF,TGTGCCAGCAGTGAAGGGACAGGGGTTTTCTATGGCTACACCTTC
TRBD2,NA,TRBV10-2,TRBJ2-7,CASSERGWAGASYEQYF,TGCGCCAGCAGTGAGCGGGGTTGGGCGGGAGCCTCCTACGAGCAGTACTTC
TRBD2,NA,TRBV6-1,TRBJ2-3,CASGSSGRTDTQYF,TGTGCCAGCGGGTCTAGCGGGAGAACAGATACGCAGTATTTT
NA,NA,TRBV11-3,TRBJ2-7,CASSPRGGRRNEQYF,TGTGCCAGCAGCCCCCGGGGTGGGCGTCGGAACGAGCAGTACTTC
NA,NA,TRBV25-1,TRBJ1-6,CASSPDSGPNSPLHF,TGTGCCAGCTCACCGGACAGCGGTCCGAATTCACCCCTCCACTTT
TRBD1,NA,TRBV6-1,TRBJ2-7,CASSVKPGTGSYEQYF,TGTGCCAGCAGTGTTAAACCCGGGACAGGCTCCTACGAGCAGTACTTC
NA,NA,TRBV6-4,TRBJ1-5,CASSVQVNQPQHF,TGTGCCAGCAGTGTCCAGGTTAATCAGCCCCAGCATTTT
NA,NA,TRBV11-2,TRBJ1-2,CASSPGQFGYTF,TGTGCCAGCAGCCCTGGACAGTTTGGCTACACCTTC
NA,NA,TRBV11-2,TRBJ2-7,CASSSGPLSYEQYF,TGTGCCAGCAGCTCCGGACCGCTTTCCTACGAGCAGTACTTC
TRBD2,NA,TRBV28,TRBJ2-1,CASSTGLHNEQFF,TGTGCCAGCAGCACGGGACTACACAATGAGCAGTTCTTC
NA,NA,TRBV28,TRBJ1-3,CAGISGNTIYF,TGTGCGGGGATCTCTGGAAACACCATATATTTT
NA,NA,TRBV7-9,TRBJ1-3,CASSLDRVWNTIYF,TGTGCCAGCAGCTTAGATAGGGTGTGGAACACCATATATTTT
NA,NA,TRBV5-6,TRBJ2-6,CASSLGGAGANVLTF,TGTGCCAGCAGCTTGGGAGGGGCTGGGGCCAACGTCCTGACTTTC
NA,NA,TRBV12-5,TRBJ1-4,CASGLTREVPNEKLFF,TGTGCTAGTGGTTTGACAAGGGAAGTACCTAATGAAAAACTGTTTTTT
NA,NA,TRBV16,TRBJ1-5,CASSQSPGNQPQHF,TGTGCCAGCAGCCAATCTCCGGGGAATCAGCCCCAGCATTTT